This T cell receptor (beta chain) is from a study of shared clonotypes between healthy human individuals. Data came from immunoSEQ multiplex PCR; TCRdb stores just in-frame clones and leaves some out. Of roughly 520,000 clones detected, around 95% appear once; the ten largest clones hold 0.05% to 0.07%. In the case of this clone: What it recognizes is unknown.

Findings and limits, study-wide: Naive subsets usually exceeded memory subsets in estimated richness.

This CDR3 region has 14 residues. Deletions cut 1 base from V and 3 bases from J, with 10 bases between. CDR1 is MNHNS, CDR2 SASEGT, per germline. This chain links TRBV6-1 with TRBJ2-7; the D gene could be TRBD1 or TRBD2 (5 bases each). The sample comprised naive CD4+ T cells sorted from blood. The subset is: CD45RA+ positively selected. This clonotype was sampled from a woman aged 25-40 years in good health. This CDR3 reads CASSEVWGNYEQYF. The CDR3 DNA follows: TGTGCCAGCAGTGAAGTGTGGGGGAACTACGAGCAGTACTTC.